This T cell receptor beta chain was profiled in a study of blood T cell repertoires in COVID-19. Looked up from germline, CDR1 is MDHEN and CDR2 is SYDVKM. There are 18 residues in the CDR3. The ends were cut back, 2 bases at V and 6 bases at J, with 25 bases in the middle. Generated by immunoSEQ multiplex PCR, the TCRdb table keeps only in-frame clones and is missing some. This table has 200,000 to 300,000 clones, about 88% appearing once. Sequencing was done on a sample of peripheral blood. The chain couples TRBV28 to TRBJ1-2; D possibly corresponds to TRBD1 (5 bases). The clonotype comes from a woman aged 60-70 years with COVID-19, enrolled during active disease. The CDR3, as DNA: TGTGCCAGCAGTTTAGGTGCCCTAGGGCTTGGAGGGGCGAATGGCTACACCTTC. This codes for CASSLGALGLGGANGYTF.